Below, 19 T cell receptor beta chains from the same sample are listed, as sequenced in a study of cytomegalovirus exposure and HLA in healthy donors. Libraries were prepared by immunoSEQ multiplex PCR; TCRdb keeps only in-frame clonotypes and omits some of them. The table includes about 110,000 clones, about 85% detected once. The material sequenced was PBMCs. All receptors derive from a woman aged 18-29 years in good health and CMV-seronegative.

The chain recombines TRBV6-5 with TRBJ2-3, with 8 bases aligning to TRBD1. Germline loops: CDR1 MNHEY, CDR2 SVGAGI. V lost 6 bases, J lost 5 bases, and 7 bases stayed unmatched. The CDR3 length is 14 residues. The CDR3 region has the DNA TGTGCCAGCAGAAGACAGGGGTTGGGAGATACGCAGTATTTT. Its protein is CASRRQGLGDTQYF.

The chain joins TRBV27 to TRBJ1-1; D is undetermined. This CDR3 spans 13 amino acids. Trimming shortened V by 3 bases and J by 1 base, and 6 bases separated the two germline ends. Germline CDR1 and CDR2: MNHEY and SMNVEV (reference sequence). In DNA, the CDR3 is TGTGCCAGCAGTTTGAGTGCGAACACTGAAGCTTTCTTT. It specifies CASSLSANTEAFF.

V usage is TRBV15 and J usage is TRBJ2-7, with TRBD1 matching over 9 bases. J gave up 3 bases and V 4 bases, and 4 bases lay outside the gene matches. Germline V gives CDR1 LNHNV, CDR2 YYDKDF (reference sequence). This CDR3 has 14 amino acids. In DNA form, the CDR3 reads TGTGCCACCAGCACGGGACAGGGAAACTACGAGCAGTACTTC. This sequence encodes CATSTGQGNYEQYF.

This chain connects TRBV5-1 to TRBJ2-3; perhaps TRBD1 as D (5 bases). This CDR3 spans 16 amino acids. Germline V lookup: CDR1 SGHRS, CDR2 YFSETQ. V was trimmed by 5 bases and J by 0 bases, leaving 16 bases between them. CDR3 in DNA: TGCGCCAGCAGGGGTGGGTACAGGTCTAGCACAGATACGCAGTATTTT. This codes for CASRGGYRSSTDTQYF.

The V gene is TRBV29-1, the J gene TRBJ2-1, with 7 bases fitting TRBD2. The CDR3 covers 13 residues. Germline CDR1 reads SQVTM; CDR2 reads ANQGSEA. The junction had 5 bases not matched to a gene; V was cut back by 0 bases and J by 9 bases. CDR3 amino acids: CSVEESAGVEQFF. The CDR3 DNA is TGCAGCGTTGAAGAATCGGCGGGGGTTGAGCAGTTCTTC.

The rearrangement links TRBV2 to TRBJ1-2; D gene uncertain. The length of the CDR3 is 11 residues. Trimming pared 6 bases from V and 6 bases from J, leaving 8 bases between. In germline, CDR1 is SNHLY, CDR2 FYNNEI. CDR3 loop: CASRWRDGYTF. CDR3 DNA sequence: TGTGCCAGCAGATGGAGGGATGGCTACACCTTC.

This chain connects TRBV7-2 to TRBJ1-1; unclear D gene. Germline assignment: CDR1 SGHTA and CDR2 FQGNSA. CDR3 length: 13 amino acids. V was cut by 4 bases and J by 1 base, with 7 bases left in between. CDR3: CASSSLPNTEAFF. The CDR3 nucleotides are TGTGCCAGCAGCTCCCTCCCGAACACTGAAGCTTTCTTT.

This clone turned up a few times. This chain joins TRBV6-5 and TRBJ1-5; no definite D call. This CDR3 has 15 residues. Trimming stripped 6 bases from V and 1 base from J, with 13 bases between. CDR1 and CDR2 from the germline V gene are MNHEY and SVGAGI. The CDR3 DNA reads TGTGCCAGCAGACAAAGGAGGTGGAGCAATCAGCCCCAGCATTTT. Its translation: CASRQRRWSNQPQHF.

This clone was found once. This rearrangement joins TRBV7-2 to TRBJ2-3; a possible D gene is TRBD2 (7 bases). The CDR3 sequence is 17 residues long. Deletions cut 2 bases from V and 4 bases from J, with 19 bases between. The germline V gene has CDR1 SGHTA and CDR2 FQGNSA. The CDR3 DNA reads TGTGCCAGCAGCTTACGGGGCGGGGGCGCAAACGCAGATACGCAGTATTTT. Amino acid sequence: CASSLRGGGANADTQYF.

The chain has TRBV27 and TRBJ1-5; D uncertain. V was shortened by 3 bases and J by 5 bases, with 8 bases between the two germline ends. Germline CDR1 and CDR2: MNHEY and SMNVEV (reference sequence). The CDR3 sequence is 13 residues long. DNA of the CDR3: TGTGCCAGCAGTTTTGTCAGTTATCAGCCCCAGCATTTT. Translating it yields CASSFVSYQPQHF.

This chain joins TRBV7-8 and TRBJ1-3; possibly TRBD1 for D (5 bases). V lost 5 bases, J lost 1 base, and 9 bases lay in between. The length of the CDR3 is 14 residues. The germline CDR1 and CDR2 sequences are SGHVS and FQNEAQ. Written as DNA, the CDR3 is TGTGCCAGCAGCCGGGGGGGTTCTGGAAACACCATATATTTT. Translated, it gives CASSRGGSGNTIYF.

V gene TRBV6-4 combines with J gene TRBJ2-2; D perhaps matches TRBD1 (6 bases). V was cut by 3 bases and J by 1 base, with 6 bases left in between. The CDR3 has 14 amino acids. Germline V lookup: CDR1 MRHNA, CDR2 SNTAGT. CDR3 amino acids: CASSEQGNTGELFF. The CDR3 DNA follows: TGTGCCAGCAGTGAACAGGGGAACACCGGGGAGCTGTTTTTT.

This chain joins TRBV27 and TRBJ2-3; 9 bases match TRBD2. CDR1 and CDR2 (germline): MNHEY, SMNVEV (reference sequence). Trimming took 5 bases from V and 4 from J; bases not matched to a gene: 4. The CDR3 is 14 residues long. The CDR3 sequence: CASSRGGAADTQYF. As DNA, the CDR3 is TGTGCCAGCAGTCGCGGGGGGGCCGCAGATACGCAGTATTTT.

V usage is TRBV27 and J usage is TRBJ2-1; tentative D call: TRBD1 (6 bases). This CDR3 is 15 amino acids long. Trimming pared 2 bases from V and 8 bases from J, leaving 16 bases between. Germline CDR1 is MNHEY and CDR2 is SMNVEV (reference sequence). For the CDR3, the DNA is TGTGCCAGCAGTTTAAGGGCACAGGGATTTTATGAGCAGTTCTTC. Amino acids: CASSLRAQGFYEQFF.

The genes are TRBV5-4 and TRBJ2-1, with 12 positions matching TRBD1. Per the germline V gene, CDR1 is SGHNT and CDR2 is YYREEE (reference sequence). V lost 4 bases, J lost 4 bases, and 9 bases stayed unmatched. The CDR3 runs to 17 residues. The chain's CDR3 is CASSPSGGQGAYNEQFF. The CDR3 DNA follows: TGTGCCAGCAGCCCGTCCGGGGGACAGGGGGCATACAATGAGCAGTTCTTC.

V usage is TRBV30 and J usage is TRBJ1-4; tentatively, D is TRBD1 (5 bases). The V gene's germline CDR1 is GTSNPN and CDR2 SVGIG (reference sequence). CDR3 length equals 14 residues. The V end lost 0 bases, the J end lost 4 bases, and 9 bases lay between the germline ends. The CDR3 nucleotides are TGTGCCTGGAGTGTTGGGGCAGTTAATGAAAAACTGTTTTTT. Protein product: CAWSVGAVNEKLFF.

As DNA, the CDR3 is TGTGCCAGCAGTTACTCTCCAGGGTTTGGGCCCTACGAGCAGTACTTC. Its protein is CASSYSPGFGPYEQYF. This chain connects TRBV6-6 to TRBJ2-7; D possibly corresponds to TRBD1 (5 bases). CDR3 length: 16 amino acids. Germline V gives CDR1 MNHNY, CDR2 SVGAGI (reference sequence). V shed 0 bases and J shed 2 bases, with 14 bases lying between them.

V and J are TRBV27 and TRBJ1-1, with 8 bases fitting TRBD1. CDR3 length: 13 amino acids. From germline, CDR1 is MNHEY and CDR2 SMNVEV (reference sequence). The J segment lost 5 bases and the V segment lost 5 bases, leaving 4 bases of the junction unmatched. The CDR3 region is CASSATGGTEAFF. In nucleotides, the CDR3 is TGTGCCAGCAGTGCCACAGGGGGGACTGAAGCTTTCTTT.

This chain connects TRBV28 to TRBJ1-1, with 9 bases fitting TRBD1. The CDR3 is made up of 17 amino acids. V dropped 5 bases and J dropped 3; count of bases not matched to a gene: 13. Germline loops: CDR1 MDHEN, CDR2 SYDVKM. CDR3 in amino acids: CASSTYRGRLDDTEAFF. The DNA of the CDR3 is TGTGCCAGCAGTACTTACAGGGGGCGTCTTGACGACACTGAAGCTTTCTTT.